Below, 4 T cell receptor beta chains from the same sample are listed, as sequenced in a study of T cell repertoires in cytomegalovirus infection. Antigens of these TCRs are unknown. In TCRdb, the reads were re-called with MiXCR into one record per CDR3 protein. The sample contains some 480,000 distinct CDR3 sequences, 33% of which appear only once. This specimen was cultured PBMCs, taken from culture after CMV antigen stimulation. These receptor sequences come from a human donor in good health (CMV status not recorded). Some clones in this sample may be carry-over from other donors' samples.

This chain connects TRBV27 to TRBJ1-2; TRBD1 is a possible D gene (6 bases). V lost 5 bases and J 4 bases, leaving 17 bases between the germline ends. Per germline, CDR1 MNHEY and CDR2 SMNVEV (reference sequence). The length of the CDR3 is 15 residues. The CDR3 reads CASSSRQERIYGYTF. The CDR3 DNA sequence: TGTGCCAGCAGTAGTAGACAGGAGCGAATCTATGGCTACACCTTC.

This clonotype was detected ten times or more. The V call is TRBV7-2, the J call TRBJ1-1; a weak D match, TRBD1 (5 bases). Germline V CDR1 and CDR2: SGHTA, FQGNSA. This CDR3 is 15 amino acids long. V was shortened by 1 base and J by 4 bases, with 13 bases between the two germline ends. CDR3 sequence: CASSLVGMGGTEAFF. CDR3 DNA: TGTGCCAGCAGCTTAGTCGGAATGGGGGGCACTGAAGCTTTCTTT.

In this sample, this clonotype turned up a few times. The V call is TRBV20-1, the J call TRBJ2-3, with 7 bases fitting TRBD2. J was trimmed by 4 bases and V by 3 bases; bases with no gene match: 10. The CDR3 is 15 residues long. Germline CDR1 and CDR2: DFQATT and SNEGSKA (reference sequence). The CDR3 coding sequence is TGCAGTGCTAGTAAGGGCGGGAGTGTATCAGATACGCAGTATTTT. This encodes CSASKGGSVSDTQYF.

This clonotype was counted a few times. The rearrangement joins TRBV6-8 to TRBJ2-1, with a possible D match to TRBD2 (6 bases). Germline lookup yields CDR1 MNHGY and CDR2 SAAAGT. There are 13 residues in the CDR3. Trimming cost V 5 bases and J 5 bases, with 10 bases left between them. The CDR3 protein is CASSPQRDNEQFF. The CDR3 DNA is TGTGCCAGCAGTCCGCAGCGGGACAATGAGCAGTTCTTC.